The next 26 T cell receptor beta chains were all read from a single sample in a study of T-cell reconstitution after alpha-beta-depleted transplantation in children. Unique molecular identifiers were incorporated into the prepared TCRbeta library. TCRdb re-called the PCR reads with MiXCR, one entry per CDR3 protein. The table includes approximately 500,000 distinct CDR3 sequences, about 11% detected once. The input for sequencing was PBMCs, taken before TCRalphabeta/CD19-depleted stem cell transplant. These receptors came from a child aged 2-15 years with inherited bone marrow failure, due to receive a stem cell transplant.

This clonotype was detected ten times or more. The chain is built from TRBV5-1 and TRBJ2-1; a weak D match, TRBD1 (6 bases). CDR1 is SGHRS, CDR2 YFSETQ, per germline. Trimming cost V 4 bases and J 7 bases, with 9 bases left between them. The CDR3 extends over 12 amino acids. In nucleotides, the CDR3 is TGCGCCAGCAGCCCAGGGGTGAATGAGCAGTTCTTC. This translates into CASSPGVNEQFF.

This clonotype was found many times. J is TRBJ1-4 and V is TRBV6-1; no clear D gene. V was shortened by 5 bases and J by 6 bases, with 10 bases between the two germline ends. Germline-derived CDR1 and CDR2 are MNHNS and SASEGT. The CDR3 length is 13 residues. CDR3 protein: CASSLLRHEKLFF. As DNA, the CDR3 is TGTGCCAGCAGTCTTCTTCGACATGAAAAACTGTTTTTT.

This clonotype was recorded at least ten times. J is TRBJ2-1 and V is TRBV20-1; TRBD2 is a possible D gene (5 bases). With 6 bases removed from V and 14 bases from J, the gap between germline ends came to 17 bases. This CDR3 spans 11 amino acids. Germline CDR1 is DFQATT and CDR2 is SNEGSKA (reference sequence). CDR3 sequence: CSAAEDFSKFF. The CDR3 nucleotides read TGCAGTGCCGCGGAGGACTTTAGCAAGTTCTTC.

Only a few counts were recorded for this clonotype. The rearrangement uses TRBV12-3 or TRBV12-4 and TRBJ2-3, with D possibly TRBD2 on 5 matching bases. This CDR3 region has 18 residues. V lost 8 bases and J 2 bases, leaving 26 bases between the germline ends. CDR3 sequence: CASVGVGRGLRATDTQYF. CDR3 nucleotide sequence: TGTGCCAGCGTGGGAGTCGGGCGTGGTTTACGGGCCACAGATACGCAGTATTTT.

This clonotype appeared many times. The chain has TRBV24-1 and TRBJ2-7, with TRBD1 as a possible D gene (6 bases). CDR1 is KGHDR, CDR2 SFDVKD, per germline. CDR3 length: 15 residues. V shed 2 bases and J shed 3 bases, with 13 bases lying between them. CDR3 DNA sequence: TGTGCCACCAGTGATTCACAGGGAACTAACTACGAGCAGTACTTC. Translating it yields CATSDSQGTNYEQYF.

The sample holds many counts of this clonotype. This chain connects TRBV4-3 to TRBJ2-7; D may correspond to TRBD1 or TRBD2 (5 bases each). V lost 1 base and J lost 7, with 14 bases in between. Germline V gene data show CDR1 as LGHNA and CDR2 as YSLEER. The CDR3 extends over 14 amino acids. The DNA of the CDR3 is TGCGCCAGCAGCCAAGGACGTATTGGGGGTGAGCAGTACTTC. Translating it yields CASSQGRIGGEQYF.

This clonotype was seen a handful of times. The chain is built from TRBV7-9 and TRBJ2-7; tentatively, D is TRBD1 (6 bases). The length of the CDR3 is 16 residues. V gave up 5 bases and J gave up 0 bases, with 17 bases separating them. Germline V gene lookup returns CDR1 SEHNR and CDR2 FQNEAQ (reference sequence). CDR3 nucleotides: TGTGCCAGCAGCCCTCTCCGACAGGTCCTCTCCTACGAGCAGTACTTC. It specifies CASSPLRQVLSYEQYF.

This clonotype was found many times. The chain employs TRBV4-3 and TRBJ1-2; 9 bases line up with TRBD1. CDR1 and CDR2 (germline): LGHNA, YSLEER. The CDR3 is made up of 17 amino acids. The trim removed 2 bases at V and 4 bases at J, leaving 11 bases unmatched. This CDR3 reads CASSQYNTGGLGYGYTF. DNA for the CDR3: TGCGCCAGCAGCCAATATAACACAGGGGGCTTGGGCTATGGCTACACCTTC.

This clonotype was recorded many times. The chain links TRBV27 to TRBJ2-3; 9 nucleotides agree with TRBD2. Germline lookup yields CDR1 MNHEY and CDR2 SMNVEV (reference sequence). The CDR3 spans 15 residues. Losses at the gene ends were 3 bases for V and 4 bases for J; bases not matched to a gene: 5. The CDR3 nucleotides read TGTGCCAGCAGTTTCGGGACTAGCAGCGCAGATACGCAGTATTTT. Translation gives CASSFGTSSADTQYF.

This clonotype has at least ten counts. The gene calls are TRBV7-9 and TRBJ2-2, with D possibly being TRBD1 (6 bases). The V gene's germline CDR1 is SEHNR and CDR2 FQNEAQ (reference sequence). The CDR3 extends over 16 amino acids. Trimming took 2 bases from V and 0 from J, leaving 10 bases between them. The chain's CDR3 is CASSLIGQPNTGELFF. The DNA for the CDR3 is TGTGCCAGCAGCTTAATCGGACAGCCGAACACCGGGGAGCTGTTTTTT.

This clonotype has a count of ten or more. The chain joins TRBV5-1 to TRBJ2-5; 7 nucleotides align to TRBD1. CDR3 length equals 15 residues. Germline V gene sequence: CDR1 SGHRS, CDR2 YFSETQ. V shed 4 bases and J 2 bases; nucleotides not matched to a gene: 8. CDR3 region: CASSTGQVPQETQYF. The CDR3 nucleotides read TGCGCCAGCAGCACAGGACAGGTTCCTCAAGAGACCCAGTACTTC.

This clonotype was counted between two and nine times. The chain uses TRBV11-2 and TRBJ2-7; tentatively, D is TRBD2 (5 bases). This CDR3 is built from 16 residues. Trimming took off 5 bases at V and 3 bases at J, with 20 bases between the two ends. Germline CDR1 is SGHAT and CDR2 is FQNNGV. CDR3 sequence: CASSAARADLLYEQYF. In DNA form, the CDR3 reads TGTGCCAGCAGCGCAGCGCGGGCAGACTTACTCTACGAGCAGTACTTC. Full variable domain (remainder filled in from reference TRBV11-2 and TRBJ2-7): EAGVAQSPRYKIIEKRQSVAFWCNPISGHATLYWYQQILGQGPKLLIQFQNNGVVDDSQLPKDRFSAERLKGVDSTLKIQPAKLEDSAVYLCASSAARADLLYEQYFGPGTRLTVT.

This clonotype was recorded many times. The chain carries TRBV24-1 and TRBJ2-1; D not certain. The CDR3 has 16 residues. Germline V gene sequence: CDR1 KGHDR, CDR2 SFDVKD. The V and J ends lost 0 bases and 0 bases respectively, with 8 bases between them. The CDR3 loop reads CATSDLIRSSYNEQFF. The CDR3, as DNA: TGTGCCACCAGTGATTTGATTAGGAGCTCCTACAATGAGCAGTTCTTC.

This clonotype was detected ten times or more. The chain couples TRBV30 to TRBJ1-2; D remains unclear. Between the trimmed V and J ends, which lost 5 bases and 7 bases, there was a span of 17 bases. The CDR3 has 13 amino acids. Germline values: CDR1 GTSNPN, CDR2 SVGIG (reference sequence). The CDR3 loop is CAWSGPVASGYTF. The CDR3 DNA follows: TGTGCCTGGTCCGGACCCGTGGCATCTGGCTACACCTTC. Full variable domain (missing parts from reference TRBV30 and TRBJ1-2): SQTIHQWPATLVQPVGSPLSLECTVEGTSNPNLYWYRQAAGRGLQLLFYSVGIGQISSEVPQNLSASRPQDRQFILSSKKLLLSDSGFYLCAWSGPVASGYTFGSGTRLTVV.

The chain links TRBV5-6 to TRBJ2-3, with D perhaps being TRBD1 or TRBD2 (5 bases each). V was cut by 2 bases and J by 1 base, with 11 bases left in between. This CDR3 comprises 15 residues. Germline V lookup: CDR1 SGHDT, CDR2 YYEEEE. CDR3 protein: CASSFRGTGTDTQYF. CDR3 in DNA: TGTGCCAGCAGCTTTCGTGGGACCGGCACAGATACGCAGTATTTT.

The V and J genes are TRBV7-2 and TRBJ2-7; 10 positions agree with TRBD2. CDR3 length: 19 amino acids. With 2 bases clipped from V and 5 bases from J, the junction kept 18 bases outside the gene matches. Germline V gene lookup returns CDR1 SGHTA and CDR2 FQGNSA. Here the CDR3 reads CASSLRGQGLAGEGDEQYF. In nucleotides, the CDR3 is TGTGCCAGCAGCTTAAGAGGACAGGGCCTAGCGGGAGAAGGCGACGAGCAGTACTTC.

In this sample, this clonotype turned up many times. The junction departs from germline at one end; a sequencing error may be responsible. This chain connects TRBV5-1 to TRBJ2-7, with TRBD2 matching 8 bases. Germline loops: CDR1 SGHRS, CDR2 YFSETQ. This CDR3 contains 15 residues. Here the CDR3 DNA reads TGCGCCAGCAGCTTGGCCTGGACTAGCTCCTTCGAGCAGTACTTC. As protein: CASSLAWTSSFEQYF.

This clonotype was seen more than once but under ten times. The gene calls are TRBV20-1 and TRBJ2-7, with D perhaps TRBD1 or TRBD2 (5 bases each). The germline gives CDR1 DFQATT, CDR2 SNEGSKA (reference sequence). The CDR3 extends over 13 amino acids. V was pared by 4 bases and J by 4 bases, with 14 bases between. CDR3 protein: CSANDSEGYEQYF. CDR3 DNA sequence: TGCAGTGCTAACGATAGCGAGGGGTACGAGCAGTACTTC.

Many counts were recorded for this clonotype. This sequence joins TRBV4-3 and TRBJ1-5, with D possibly being TRBD1 (5 bases). Germline V gene lookup returns CDR1 LGHNA and CDR2 YSLEER. Deletions cut 4 bases from V and 6 bases from J, with 13 bases between. The CDR3 sequence is 14 residues long. The CDR3 DNA follows: TGCGCCAGCAGCCCTGGACGGGGGGTTCAGCCCCAGCATTTT. It encodes CASSPGRGVQPQHF.

This clonotype has at least ten counts. This chain connects TRBV18 to TRBJ2-1, with 8 bases that match TRBD2. The V gene end was trimmed by 3 bases and the J gene end by 0 bases; junction bases not matched to a gene: 10. This CDR3 is 18 amino acids long. CDR1 and CDR2 from the germline V gene are KGHSH and LQKENI. The CDR3 reads CASSPLVLAGNSYNEQFF. The CDR3 bases are TGTGCCAGCTCACCGCTCGTATTAGCGGGAAACTCCTACAATGAGCAGTTCTTC.

About this clonotype itself: The CDR3 carries no conserved terminal phenylalanine or tryptophan, so it likely arises from a read error. The chain joins TRBV6-2 or TRBV6-3 to TRBJ2-1; D call uncertain. Germline V lookup: CDR1 MNHEY, CDR2 SVGEGT. Trimming removed 2 bases at V and 3 bases at J, with 5 bases between. The CDR3 is made up of 13 amino acids. CDR3 sequence reads: CASSYGIYNEQFV. As DNA, the CDR3 is TGTGCCAGCAGTTACGGCATCTACAATGAGCAGTTCGTC.

A few counts support this clonotype. This chain joins TRBV4-3 and TRBJ2-7; possible D gene TRBD1, 5 bases. The CDR3 extends over 15 amino acids. Between the trimmed V and J ends, which lost 2 bases and 7 bases, there was a span of 18 bases. The V gene's germline CDR1 is LGHNA and CDR2 YSLEER. The CDR3 loop is CASSQQKALQGEQYF. The DNA for the CDR3 is TGCGCCAGCAGCCAACAAAAAGCCCTCCAGGGAGAGCAGTACTTC.

The chain couples TRBV18 to TRBJ2-6; D unclear. CDR3 length equals 16 residues. Looked up from germline, CDR1 is KGHSH and CDR2 is LQKENI. The V end lost 3 bases, the J end lost 0 bases, and 9 bases lay between the germline ends. In DNA form, the CDR3 reads TGTGCCAGCTCACCTCGACGCCTCTCTGGGGCCAACGTCCTGACTTTC. Encoded protein: CASSPRRLSGANVLTF.

This clonotype came up many times. J is TRBJ2-7 and V is TRBV5-6; no clear D. The CDR3 has 13 residues. Germline V gene sequence: CDR1 SGHDT, CDR2 YYEEEE. V was cut by 4 bases and J by 3 bases, with 11 bases left in between. The CDR3 DNA sequence: TGTGCCAGCAGCCCACCCTCAAACTACGAGCAGTACTTC. It is translated as CASSPPSNYEQYF.

The sample holds many counts of this clonotype. J is TRBJ2-7 and V is TRBV5-1; tentative D call: TRBD1 (6 bases). The V end was cut by 5 bases, the J end by 2 bases, with 14 bases between. From germline, CDR1 is SGHRS and CDR2 YFSETQ. The CDR3 runs 14 residues. As DNA, the CDR3 is TGCGCCAGCAGGCGGCAGGGGACCACCTACGAGCAGTACTTC. It translates to CASRRQGTTYEQYF.

This clonotype was seen many times. J is TRBJ2-4 and V is TRBV20-1, with D tentatively TRBD1 (6 bases). CDR3 length: 14 residues. With 0 bases removed from V and 7 bases from J, the gap between germline ends came to 13 bases. Germline values: CDR1 DFQATT, CDR2 SNEGSKA (reference sequence). The chain's CDR3 is CSARERGQFNIQYF. The CDR3 DNA sequence: TGCAGTGCTAGAGAAAGAGGACAGTTCAACATTCAGTACTTC.